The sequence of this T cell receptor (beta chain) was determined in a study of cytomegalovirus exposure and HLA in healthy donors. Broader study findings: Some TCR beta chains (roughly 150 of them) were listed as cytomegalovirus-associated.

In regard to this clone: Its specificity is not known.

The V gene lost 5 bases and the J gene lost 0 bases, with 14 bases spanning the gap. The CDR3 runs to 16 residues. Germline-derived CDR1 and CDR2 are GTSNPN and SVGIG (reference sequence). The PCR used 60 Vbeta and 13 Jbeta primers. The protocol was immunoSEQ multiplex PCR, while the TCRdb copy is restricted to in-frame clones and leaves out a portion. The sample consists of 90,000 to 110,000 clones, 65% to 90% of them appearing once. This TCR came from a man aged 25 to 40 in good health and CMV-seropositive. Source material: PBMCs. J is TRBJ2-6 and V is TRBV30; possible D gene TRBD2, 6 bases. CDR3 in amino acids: CAWARGTNSGANVLTF. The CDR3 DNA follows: TGTGCCTGGGCGCGGGGCACTAACTCTGGGGCCAACGTCCTGACTTTC.